This T cell receptor (beta chain) originates from a study of graft-versus-host responses after intestinal transplantation. Study overall: Each of the recipients got a multivisceral, liver-intestinal, or isolated intestinal transplant. Recipients were all induced with anti-thymocyte globulin, then given tacrolimus and steroids for around three years.

Findings and limits, study-wide: Early after transplant, HvG declines were associated with peak levels of circulating GvH clones. Recipient marrow harbored GvH clones, some of which surfaced first in ileum or blood.

V lost 2 bases and J lost 6, with 7 bases in between. The CDR3 is 12 residues long. Germline loops: CDR1 SGHRS, CDR2 YFSETQ. On this clone: Its matching antigen is unknown.

The data were produced by immunoSEQ multiplex PCR, yet TCRdb's version contains in-frame clones alone and is incomplete. The sample shows tens of thousands of clones, over 75% of them seen only once. The chain is built from TRBV5-1 and TRBJ2-3; no clear D. The sequencing here drew on unstimulated CD8+ T cells sorted from spleen or lymph node cells, taken before transplant. This receptor was identified in a human donor who was the organ donor for an intestinal transplant. The CDR3 bases are TGCGCCAGCAGCTTAGGGTCCGATACGCAGTATTTT. Protein product: CASSLGSDTQYF.